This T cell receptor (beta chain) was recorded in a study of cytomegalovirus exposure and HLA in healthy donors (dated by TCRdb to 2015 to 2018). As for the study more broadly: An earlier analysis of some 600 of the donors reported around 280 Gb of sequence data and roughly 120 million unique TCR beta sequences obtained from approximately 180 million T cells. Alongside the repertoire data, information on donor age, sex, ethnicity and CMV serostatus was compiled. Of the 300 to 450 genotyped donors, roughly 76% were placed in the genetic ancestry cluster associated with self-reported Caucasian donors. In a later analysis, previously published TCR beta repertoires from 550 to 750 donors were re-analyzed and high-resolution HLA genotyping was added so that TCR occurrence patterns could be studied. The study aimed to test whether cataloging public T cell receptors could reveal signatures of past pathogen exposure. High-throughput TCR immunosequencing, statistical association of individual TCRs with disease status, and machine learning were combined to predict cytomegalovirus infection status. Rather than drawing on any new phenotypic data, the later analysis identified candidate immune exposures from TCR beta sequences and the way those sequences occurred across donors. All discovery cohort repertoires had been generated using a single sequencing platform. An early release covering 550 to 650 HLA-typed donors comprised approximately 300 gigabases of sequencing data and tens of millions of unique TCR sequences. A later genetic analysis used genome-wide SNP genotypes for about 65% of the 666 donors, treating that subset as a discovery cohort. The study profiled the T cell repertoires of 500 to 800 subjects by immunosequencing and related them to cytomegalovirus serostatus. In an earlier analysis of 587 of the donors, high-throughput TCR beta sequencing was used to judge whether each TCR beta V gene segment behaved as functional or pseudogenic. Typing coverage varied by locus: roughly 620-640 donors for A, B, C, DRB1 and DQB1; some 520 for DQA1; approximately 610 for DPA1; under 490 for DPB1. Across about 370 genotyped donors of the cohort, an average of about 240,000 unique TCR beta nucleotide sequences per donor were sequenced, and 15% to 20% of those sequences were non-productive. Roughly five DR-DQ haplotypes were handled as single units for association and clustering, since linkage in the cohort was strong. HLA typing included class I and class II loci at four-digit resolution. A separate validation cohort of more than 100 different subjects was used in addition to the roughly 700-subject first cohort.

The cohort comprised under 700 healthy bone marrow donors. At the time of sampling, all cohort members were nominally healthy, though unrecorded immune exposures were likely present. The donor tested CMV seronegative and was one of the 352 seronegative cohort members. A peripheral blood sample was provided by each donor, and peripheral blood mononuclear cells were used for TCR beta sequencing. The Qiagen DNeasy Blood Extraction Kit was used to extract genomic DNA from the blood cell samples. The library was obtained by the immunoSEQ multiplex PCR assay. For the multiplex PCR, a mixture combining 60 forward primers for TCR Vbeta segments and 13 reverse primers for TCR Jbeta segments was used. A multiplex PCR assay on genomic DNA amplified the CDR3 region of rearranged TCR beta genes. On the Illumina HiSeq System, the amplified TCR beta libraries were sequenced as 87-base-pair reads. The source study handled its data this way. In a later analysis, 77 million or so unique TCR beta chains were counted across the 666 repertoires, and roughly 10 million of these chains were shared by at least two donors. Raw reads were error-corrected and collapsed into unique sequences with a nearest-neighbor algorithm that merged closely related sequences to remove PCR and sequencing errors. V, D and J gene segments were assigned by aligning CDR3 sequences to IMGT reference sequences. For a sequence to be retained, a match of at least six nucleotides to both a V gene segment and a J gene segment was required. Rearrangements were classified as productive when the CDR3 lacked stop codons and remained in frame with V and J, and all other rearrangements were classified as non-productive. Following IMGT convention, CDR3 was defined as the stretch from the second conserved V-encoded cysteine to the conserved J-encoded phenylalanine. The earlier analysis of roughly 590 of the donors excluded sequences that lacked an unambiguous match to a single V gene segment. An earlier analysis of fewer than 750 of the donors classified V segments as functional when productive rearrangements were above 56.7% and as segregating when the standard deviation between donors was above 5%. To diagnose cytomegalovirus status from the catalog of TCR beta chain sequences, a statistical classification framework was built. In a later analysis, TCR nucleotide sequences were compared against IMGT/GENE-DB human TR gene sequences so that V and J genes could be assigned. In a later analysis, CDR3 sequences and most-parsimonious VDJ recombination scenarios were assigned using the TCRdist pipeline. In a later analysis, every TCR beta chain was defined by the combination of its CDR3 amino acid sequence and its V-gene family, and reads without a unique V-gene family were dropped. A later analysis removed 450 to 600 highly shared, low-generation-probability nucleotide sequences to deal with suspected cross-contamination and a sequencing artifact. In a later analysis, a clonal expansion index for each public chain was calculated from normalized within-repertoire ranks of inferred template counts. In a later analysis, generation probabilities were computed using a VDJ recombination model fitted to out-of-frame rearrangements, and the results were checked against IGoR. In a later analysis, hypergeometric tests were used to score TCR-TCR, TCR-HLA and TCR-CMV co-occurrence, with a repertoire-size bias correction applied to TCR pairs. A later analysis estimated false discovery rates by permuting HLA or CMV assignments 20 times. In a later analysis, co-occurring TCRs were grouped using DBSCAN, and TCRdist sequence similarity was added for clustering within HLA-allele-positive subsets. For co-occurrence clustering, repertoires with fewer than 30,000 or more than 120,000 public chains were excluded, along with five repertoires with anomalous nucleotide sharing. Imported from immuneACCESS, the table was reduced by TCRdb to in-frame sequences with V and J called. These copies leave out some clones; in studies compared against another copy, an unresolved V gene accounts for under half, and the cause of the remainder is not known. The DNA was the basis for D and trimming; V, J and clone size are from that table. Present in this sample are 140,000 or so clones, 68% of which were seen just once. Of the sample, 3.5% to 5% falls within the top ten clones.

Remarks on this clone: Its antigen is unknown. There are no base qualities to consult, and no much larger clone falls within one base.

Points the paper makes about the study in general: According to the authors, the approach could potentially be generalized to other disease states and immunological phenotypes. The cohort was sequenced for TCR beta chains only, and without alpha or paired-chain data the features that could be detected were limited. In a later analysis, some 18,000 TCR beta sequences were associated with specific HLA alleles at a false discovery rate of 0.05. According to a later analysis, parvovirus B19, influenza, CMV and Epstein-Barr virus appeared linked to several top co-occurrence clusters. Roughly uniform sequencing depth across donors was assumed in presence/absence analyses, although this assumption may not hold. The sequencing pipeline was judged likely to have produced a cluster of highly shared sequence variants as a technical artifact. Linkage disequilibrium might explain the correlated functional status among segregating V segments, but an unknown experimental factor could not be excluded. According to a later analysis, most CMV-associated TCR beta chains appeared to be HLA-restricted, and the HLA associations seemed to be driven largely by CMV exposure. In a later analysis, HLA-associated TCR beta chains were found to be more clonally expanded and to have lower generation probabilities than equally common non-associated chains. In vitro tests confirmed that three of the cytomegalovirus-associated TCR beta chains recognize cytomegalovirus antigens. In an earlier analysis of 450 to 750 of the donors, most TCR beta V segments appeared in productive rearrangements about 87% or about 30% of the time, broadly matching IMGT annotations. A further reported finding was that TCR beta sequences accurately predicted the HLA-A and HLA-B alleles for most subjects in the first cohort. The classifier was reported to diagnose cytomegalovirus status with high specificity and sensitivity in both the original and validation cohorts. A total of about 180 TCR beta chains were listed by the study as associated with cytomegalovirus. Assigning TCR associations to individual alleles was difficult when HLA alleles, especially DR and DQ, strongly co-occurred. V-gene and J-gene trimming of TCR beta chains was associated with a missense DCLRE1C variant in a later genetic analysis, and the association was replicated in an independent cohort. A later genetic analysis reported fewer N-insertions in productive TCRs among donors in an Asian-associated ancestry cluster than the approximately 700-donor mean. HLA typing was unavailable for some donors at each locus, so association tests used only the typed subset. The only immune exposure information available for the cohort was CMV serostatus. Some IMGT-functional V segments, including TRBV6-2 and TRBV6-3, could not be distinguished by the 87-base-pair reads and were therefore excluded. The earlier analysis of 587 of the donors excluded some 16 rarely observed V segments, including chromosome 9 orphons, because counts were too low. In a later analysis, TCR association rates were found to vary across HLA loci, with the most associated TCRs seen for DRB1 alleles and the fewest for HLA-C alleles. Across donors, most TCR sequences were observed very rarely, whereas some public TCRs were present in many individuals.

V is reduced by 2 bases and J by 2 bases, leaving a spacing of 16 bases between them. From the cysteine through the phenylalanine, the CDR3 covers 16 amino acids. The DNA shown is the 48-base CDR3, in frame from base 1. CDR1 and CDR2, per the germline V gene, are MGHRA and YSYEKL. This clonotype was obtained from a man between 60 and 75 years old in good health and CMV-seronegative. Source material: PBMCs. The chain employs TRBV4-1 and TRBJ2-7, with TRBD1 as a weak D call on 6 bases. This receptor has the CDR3 CASSQNTGSHAYEQYF. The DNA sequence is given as TGCGCCAGCAGCCAAAACACAGGGTCCCATGCCTACGAGCAGTACTTC.